Each of the 3 T cell receptor beta chains below was sequenced from the same sample in a study of shared clonotypes between healthy human individuals. Clones were read by immunoSEQ multiplex PCR, and TCRdb kept only the in-frame ones, dropping some. The table shows 450,000 to 500,000 clones, with over 75% occurring only once. Specimen: PBMCs. The receptor set was obtained from a woman between 35 and 50 years old in good health. Some clones in this sample may be carry-over from other donors' samples.

Remarks on this clone: This likely reflects a read error, since a far larger clone is one base away. This chain joins TRBV7-2 and TRBJ2-5, with 11 bases aligning to TRBD2. The CDR3 runs 16 residues. Trimming at V came to 4 bases and at J to 5 bases, leaving 9 bases not matched to a gene. CDR1 and CDR2 (germline): SGHTA, FQGNSA. In DNA, the CDR3 is TGTGCCAGCAGCTGGGGACTAGCGGTAGGTGTGGAGACCCAGTACTTC. This encodes CASSWGLAVGVETQYF.

The chain couples TRBV5-1 to TRBJ2-5; TRBD1 or TRBD2 may be the D gene (5 bases each). The germline V and J ends were trimmed by 4 bases and 1 base, with 8 bases remaining between them. The CDR3 consists of 13 residues. Germline V gives CDR1 SGHRS, CDR2 YFSETQ. The CDR3: CASSRDGQETQYF. As DNA, the CDR3 is TGCGCCAGCAGCAGGGACGGCCAAGAGACCCAGTACTTC. The whole variable domain, filled in from reference TRBV5-1 and TRBJ2-5, reads KAGVTQTPRYLIKTRGQQVTLSCSPISGHRSVSWYQQTPGQGLQFLFEYFSETQRNKGNFPGRFSGRQFSNSRSEMNVSTLELGDSALYLCASSRDGQETQYFGPGTRLLVL.

The rearrangement joins TRBV7-2 to TRBJ2-7, with D possibly matching TRBD2 (6 bases). Germline V lookup: CDR1 SGHTA, CDR2 FQGNSA. The V end lost 3 bases, the J end lost 2 bases, and 11 bases lay between the germline ends. The CDR3 contains 14 residues. The CDR3 DNA reads TGTGCCAGCAGCTTCCGGGGGATTGCCTACGAGCAGTACTTC. This gives the protein CASSFRGIAYEQYF.